The 32 T cell receptor beta chains reported below all come from one sample, sequenced in a study of response to subunit inactivated influenza vaccine. TCRdb passed the RT-PCR reads through MiXCR, listing each CDR3 protein once. The sample records 860,000 or so distinct CDR3 sequences, 21% being singletons. Here the sequenced sample was PBMCs from blood, taken 5 days after vaccination. Receptors were obtained from a man aged 45-60 years who received an inactivated influenza vaccine.

The chain couples TRBV5-6 to TRBJ2-1; 8 bases are shared with TRBD1. Trimming at V came to 2 bases and at J to 3 bases, leaving 4 bases not matched to a gene. CDR3 size: 15 residues. CDR1 is SGHDT and CDR2 is YYEEEE in the germline V gene. The DNA of the CDR3 is TGTGCCAGCAGCTTTACAGGGGGTTACTACAATGAGCAGTTCTTC. It encodes CASSFTGGYYNEQFF.

There are a few counts of this clonotype. The chain combines TRBV5-1 with TRBJ2-7; 7 bases are shared with TRBD2. With 1 base clipped from V and 0 bases from J, the junction kept 13 bases outside the gene matches. Germline V CDR1 and CDR2: SGHRS, YFSETQ. The CDR3 runs 18 residues. The CDR3 sequence is CASSLSGGGPLSSYEQYF. CDR3 nucleotides: TGCGCCAGCAGCTTGTCGGGAGGAGGGCCCCTTAGCTCCTACGAGCAGTACTTC.

This clonotype was detected a few times. The chain links TRBV6-2 or TRBV6-3 to TRBJ2-7; 9 bases line up with TRBD2. Germline lookup yields CDR1 MNHEY and CDR2 SVGEGT. The CDR3 sequence is 15 residues long. V was clipped by 7 bases and J by 7 bases; unmatched bases: 14. CDR3 sequence: CASTPGLAGVSEQYF. The CDR3 bases are TGTGCCAGCACCCCGGGGTTAGCGGGAGTCTCGGAGCAGTACTTC.

This sequence joins TRBV7-2 and TRBJ2-5; 12 positions agree with TRBD2. Trimming took 5 bases from V and 2 from J; bases not matched to a gene: 3. Germline lookup yields CDR1 SGHTA and CDR2 FQGNSA. The CDR3 contains 15 residues. CDR3 sequence reads: CASSRLAGAQETQYF. For the CDR3, the DNA is TGTGCCAGCAGCCGACTAGCGGGAGCTCAAGAGACCCAGTACTTC. Full variable domain (missing parts from reference TRBV7-2 and TRBJ2-5): GAGVSQSPSNKVTEKGKDVELRCDPISGHTALYWYRQSLGQGLEFLIYFQGNSAPDKSGLPSDRFSAERTGGSVSTLTIQRTQQEDSAVYLCASSRLAGAQETQYFGPGTRLLVL.

This clonotype was recorded a few times. The chain recombines TRBV20-1 with TRBJ2-7, with 9 bases lining up with TRBD2. The CDR3 sequence is 16 residues long. V shed 2 bases, J shed 2 bases, and the junction held 10 bases outside the gene matches. Per the germline V gene, CDR1 is DFQATT and CDR2 is SNEGSKA (reference sequence). The CDR3 DNA is TGCAGTGCTAGATCGACTAGCGGACTGATCACCTACGAGCAGTACTTC. This translates into CSARSTSGLITYEQYF.

This clonotype was recorded a few times. The rearrangement joins TRBV12-3 or TRBV12-4 to TRBJ2-3; TRBD2 agrees at 8 bases. The CDR3 loop spans 15 amino acids. Trimming took 4 bases from V and 2 from J; bases not matched to a gene: 5. The CDR3 is CASSYAGGLTDTQYF. The DNA for the CDR3 is TGTGCCAGCAGTTACGCGGGGGGCCTCACAGATACGCAGTATTTT.

This chain uses TRBV20-1 with TRBJ2-1; D possibly corresponds to TRBD2 (5 bases). Germline V gives CDR1 DFQATT, CDR2 SNEGSKA (reference sequence). The CDR3 contains 13 residues. Trimming removed 5 bases at V and 7 bases at J, with 15 bases between. CDR3 coding DNA: TGCAGTGCTGATAAAGCGGCACCTAATGAGCAGTTCTTC. Translation gives CSADKAAPNEQFF.

This clonotype has more than one count but fewer than ten. This chain uses TRBV7-2 with TRBJ1-4, with D possibly matching TRBD1 (5 bases). The CDR3 runs 15 residues. The germline gives CDR1 SGHTA, CDR2 FQGNSA. V was trimmed by 2 bases and J by 2 bases, leaving 9 bases between them. The CDR3: CASSLRAGTNEKLFF. CDR3 sequence (DNA): TGTGCCAGCAGCTTAAGGGCAGGGACTAATGAAAAACTGTTTTTT.

This clonotype was counted at least ten times. The chain has TRBV7-3 and TRBJ2-2; 13 positions match TRBD2. Germline-derived CDR1 and CDR2 are SGHTA and FQGTGA. V gave up 5 bases and J gave up 4 bases; unmatched junction bases: 16. This CDR3 is 20 amino acids long. This CDR3 is CASSANRIGGTSGTTGELFF. CDR3 nucleotides: TGTGCCAGCAGCGCGAATCGAATAGGGGGGACTAGCGGGACCACCGGGGAGCTGTTTTTT. The variable domain in full, with the rest retrieved from reference TRBV7-3 and TRBJ2-2, is GAGVSQTPSNKVTEKGKYVELRCDPISGHTALYWYRQSLGQGPEFLIYFQGTGAADDSGLPNDRFFAVRPEGSVSTLKIQRTERGDSAVYLCASSANRIGGTSGTTGELFFGEGSRLTVL.

The chain is built from TRBV12-3 or TRBV12-4 and TRBJ1-2, with TRBD1 identical over 9 bases. The CDR3 contains 14 residues. Trimming cost V 6 bases and J 4 bases; bases outside gene matches: 6. In DNA form, the CDR3 reads TGTGCCAGCAGCAAGACAGGGGGAATCTATGGCTACACCTTC. This gives the protein CASSKTGGIYGYTF.

This sequence joins TRBV5-5 and TRBJ2-7, with 9 bases fitting TRBD1. Germline values: CDR1 SGHKS, CDR2 YYEKEE (reference sequence). CDR3 length equals 18 residues. The V and J ends lost 2 bases and 3 bases, in that order; junction bases with no gene match: 15. DNA for the CDR3: TGTGCCAGCAGCTTAATTGTAGGGGACAGGGTCTTTTTCTACGAGCAGTACTTC. It codes for CASSLIVGDRVFFYEQYF.

Only a few counts were recorded for this clonotype. The chain recombines TRBV20-1 with TRBJ2-3; 7 nucleotides line up with TRBD1. CDR3 length equals 14 residues. V was clipped by 4 bases and J by 1 base; unmatched bases: 5. Looked up from germline, CDR1 is DFQATT and CDR2 is SNEGSKA (reference sequence). CDR3 DNA sequence: TGCAGTGCTAAGGGGGCGGAGGGCACAGATACGCAGTATTTT. Translating it yields CSAKGAEGTDTQYF.

This clonotype was seen just once. The chain combines TRBV5-1 with TRBJ2-3; either TRBD1 or TRBD2 may fit D (5 bases each). This CDR3 comprises 19 residues. Trimming stripped 0 bases from V and 0 bases from J, with 20 bases between. Germline V CDR1 and CDR2: SGHRS, YFSETQ. CDR3 protein: CASSLARGMGESSTDTQYF. The CDR3 nucleotides are TGCGCCAGCAGCTTGGCCCGGGGCATGGGTGAATCTAGCACAGATACGCAGTATTTT.

With respect to this clonotype: The conserved phenylalanine or tryptophan is not found at the CDR3 terminus, so this likely reflects a read error. This chain connects TRBV5-1 to TRBJ2-5; possibly TRBD2 for D (7 bases). The CDR3 is 17 residues long. Trimming took 3 bases from V and 8 from J, leaving 26 bases between them. The V gene's germline CDR1 is SGHRS and CDR2 YFSETQ. Here the CDR3 reads CASSSRRLSGSGGTQYL. In DNA form, the CDR3 reads TGCGCCAGCAGCTCTCGCCGTCTGTCGGGGTCGGGGGGCACCCAGTACTTA.

The chain recombines TRBV18 with TRBJ2-1; unclear D gene. CDR1 and CDR2 (germline): KGHSH, LQKENI. V lost 2 bases, J lost 10 bases, and 15 bases lay in between. The CDR3 has 14 amino acids. CDR3 sequence: CASSPYLGSSEQFF. The CDR3 region has the DNA TGTGCCAGCTCACCATATCTGGGTTCGAGCGAGCAGTTCTTC.

The rearrangement links TRBV10-1 to TRBJ2-7; 9 nucleotides agree with TRBD2. Trimming removed 4 bases from V and 3 bases from J; junction bases left unmatched: 10. Germline CDR1 reads WNHNN; CDR2 reads SYGVQD (reference sequence). The CDR3 covers 16 residues. CDR3 region: CASSGPRGGRIYEQYF. CDR3 sequence (DNA): TGCGCCAGCAGTGGTCCGCGGGGGGGAAGGATCTACGAGCAGTACTTC.

The genes are TRBV15 and TRBJ2-3; D gene ambiguous. Looked up from germline, CDR1 is LNHNV and CDR2 is YYDKDF (reference sequence). V was pared by 4 bases and J by 6 bases, with 11 bases between. The CDR3 is 13 amino acids. The CDR3 nucleotides are TGTGCCACCAGCATAGGCGAGCCGGATACGCAGTATTTT. Translation: CATSIGEPDTQYF.

The V and J genes are TRBV20-1 and TRBJ2-7; 11 nucleotides agree with TRBD1. Germline CDR1 is DFQATT and CDR2 is SNEGSKA (reference sequence). The CDR3 length is 13 residues. V lost 7 bases to trimming and J lost 3 bases; unmatched junction nucleotides: 5. The DNA of the CDR3 is TGCAGTGTCTCCGGGACAGGGGGCTACGAGCAGTACTTC. This gives the protein CSVSGTGGYEQYF.

CDR3 loop: CASGWTEVRDTQYF. In nucleotides, the CDR3 is TGTGCCAGCGGGTGGACCGAAGTACGAGATACGCAGTATTTT. J is TRBJ2-3 and V is TRBV7-8; D gene ambiguous. Germline V gene data show CDR1 as SGHVS and CDR2 as FQNEAQ. CDR3 size: 14 residues. Deletions cut 8 bases from V and 5 bases from J, with 17 bases between.

In its sample, this clonotype was seen a few times. The chain is built from TRBV20-1 and TRBJ2-5; 8 bases agree with TRBD2. Trimming removed 0 bases from V and 0 bases from J; junction bases left unmatched: 3. The V gene's germline CDR1 is DFQATT and CDR2 SNEGSKA (reference sequence). The CDR3 runs to 15 residues. The CDR3 loop reads CSARDASGYQETQYF. Here the CDR3 DNA reads TGCAGTGCTAGAGATGCTAGCGGGTACCAAGAGACCCAGTACTTC.

The genes are TRBV3-1 and TRBJ2-2, with D possibly matching TRBD1 (5 bases). This CDR3 contains 14 residues. Per the germline V gene, CDR1 is LGHDT and CDR2 is YNNKEL (reference sequence). V was clipped by 4 bases and J by 6 bases, with 12 bases between them. This CDR3 reads CASSPGFLAGELFF. The DNA for the CDR3 is TGTGCCAGCAGCCCAGGGTTCCTCGCCGGGGAGCTGTTTTTT.

The sample holds a few counts of this clonotype. A much larger clone lies a single base off, so this may be a read error. J is TRBJ2-7 and V is TRBV24-1; D is unresolved. The CDR3 consists of 12 residues. The V end lost 2 bases, the J end lost 2 bases, and 3 bases lay between the germline ends. Germline CDR1 is KGHDR and CDR2 is SFDVKD. Written as DNA, the CDR3 is TGTGCCACCAGTGATTCGACCTACGAGCAGTACTTC. Translated: CATSDSTYEQYF.

The chain has TRBV7-2 and TRBJ2-4; 10 bases map to TRBD2. The CDR3 is 15 amino acids. V lost 5 bases to trimming and J lost 7 bases; unmatched junction nucleotides: 8. Germline V gene sequence: CDR1 SGHTA, CDR2 FQGNSA. In DNA form, the CDR3 reads TGTGCCAGCAGCGGCCCCGGGACTAGCGCCAACATTCAGTACTTC. It translates to CASSGPGTSANIQYF. Together with reference TRBV7-2 and TRBJ2-4, the CDR3 gives the full variable domain: GAGVSQSPSNKVTEKGKDVELRCDPISGHTALYWYRQSLGQGLEFLIYFQGNSAPDKSGLPSDRFSAERTGGSVSTLTIQRTQQEDSAVYLCASSGPGTSANIQYFGAGTRLSVL.

This clonotype was seen ten or more times. The V and J genes are TRBV6-2 or TRBV6-3 and TRBJ2-1, with TRBD1 identical over 7 bases. The CDR3 runs 16 residues. Germline V gene lookup returns CDR1 MNHEY and CDR2 SVGEGT. The V and J ends lost 5 bases and 5 bases, in that order; junction bases with no gene match: 12. Here the CDR3 DNA reads TGTGCCAGCAGTATATCGGGGACAGCTACTAACAATGAGCAGTTCTTC. Its protein product is CASSISGTATNNEQFF.

The chain couples TRBV12-3 or TRBV12-4 to TRBJ1-2, with D possibly being TRBD1 (6 bases). The CDR3 contains 15 residues. Trimming shortened V by 3 bases and J by 4 bases, and 15 bases separated the two germline ends. CDR3 sequence (DNA): TGTGCCAGCAGTTTGGGCAGGGGCTCTTCCTATGGCTACACCTTC. It codes for CASSLGRGSSYGYTF.

Only a few counts were recorded for this clonotype. The genes are TRBV7-2 and TRBJ2-1; 12 bases map to TRBD2. The CDR3 is 15 amino acids. V shed 5 bases and J 9 bases; nucleotides not matched to a gene: 8. Germline V CDR1 and CDR2: SGHTA, FQGNSA. The CDR3 bases are TGTGCCAGCAGCCCTAGCGGGAGGGTAAGCGGTGAGCAGTTCTTC. Translation: CASSPSGRVSGEQFF.

This clonotype was seen a few times. The chain combines TRBV6-5 with TRBJ1-4; 7 bases agree with TRBD1. Germline assignment: CDR1 MNHEY and CDR2 SVGAGI. This CDR3 has 14 residues. J gave up 5 bases and V 4 bases, and 4 bases lay outside the gene matches. In DNA form, the CDR3 reads TGTGCCAGCAGTTTTAGGGACAGCAATGAAAAACTGTTTTTT. This codes for CASSFRDSNEKLFF.

This chain joins TRBV3-1 and TRBJ2-3, with D possibly called TRBD1 or TRBD2 (5 bases each). The ends were cut back, 4 bases at V and 0 bases at J, with 8 bases in the middle. There are 14 residues in the CDR3. In germline, CDR1 is LGHDT, CDR2 YNNKEL (reference sequence). In DNA, the CDR3 is TGTGCCAGCAGCCCCTGGGACAGCACAGATACGCAGTATTTT. It codes for CASSPWDSTDTQYF.

This clonotype was detected a few times. CDR3: CASSILLAGGLYEQYF. Here the CDR3 DNA reads TGTGCCAGCAGTATCCTACTAGCGGGGGGGCTCTACGAGCAGTACTTC. This chain links TRBV27 with TRBJ2-7, with 13 bases aligning to TRBD2. The V gene end was trimmed by 5 bases and the J gene end by 3 bases; junction bases not matched to a gene: 7. Per the germline V gene, CDR1 is MNHEY and CDR2 is SMNVEV (reference sequence). This CDR3 has 16 residues.

The chain is built from TRBV30 and TRBJ2-5; D gene ambiguous. The V gene's germline CDR1 is GTSNPN and CDR2 SVGIG (reference sequence). V shed 6 bases and J shed 7 bases, with 9 bases lying between them. The CDR3 consists of 10 residues. The CDR3 nucleotides read TGTGCCTGTACTTTTGGGACCCAGTACTTC. It codes for CACTFGTQYF.

This clonotype was picked up a small number of times. J is TRBJ2-5 and V is TRBV10-3; the match to TRBD2 covers 11 bases. The germline V gene has CDR1 ENHRY and CDR2 SYGVKD. The CDR3 totals 17 residues. The ends lost 2 bases at V and 2 bases at J; junction bases unmatched: 7. The CDR3 sequence: CAISEAIAGGPQETQYF. The CDR3 DNA reads as TGTGCCATCAGTGAGGCGATAGCGGGAGGGCCTCAAGAGACCCAGTACTTC.

A few counts support this clonotype. The chain is built from TRBV3-1 and TRBJ1-6; a weak D match, TRBD1 (6 bases). Germline CDR1 is LGHDT and CDR2 is YNNKEL (reference sequence). V lost 4 bases to trimming and J lost 9 bases, with 19 bases between them. CDR3 length: 16 amino acids. CDR3 DNA: TGTGCCAGCAGCCCTCAGACGGGGGCAAAGGCTTCACCCCTCCACTTT. As protein: CASSPQTGAKASPLHF.